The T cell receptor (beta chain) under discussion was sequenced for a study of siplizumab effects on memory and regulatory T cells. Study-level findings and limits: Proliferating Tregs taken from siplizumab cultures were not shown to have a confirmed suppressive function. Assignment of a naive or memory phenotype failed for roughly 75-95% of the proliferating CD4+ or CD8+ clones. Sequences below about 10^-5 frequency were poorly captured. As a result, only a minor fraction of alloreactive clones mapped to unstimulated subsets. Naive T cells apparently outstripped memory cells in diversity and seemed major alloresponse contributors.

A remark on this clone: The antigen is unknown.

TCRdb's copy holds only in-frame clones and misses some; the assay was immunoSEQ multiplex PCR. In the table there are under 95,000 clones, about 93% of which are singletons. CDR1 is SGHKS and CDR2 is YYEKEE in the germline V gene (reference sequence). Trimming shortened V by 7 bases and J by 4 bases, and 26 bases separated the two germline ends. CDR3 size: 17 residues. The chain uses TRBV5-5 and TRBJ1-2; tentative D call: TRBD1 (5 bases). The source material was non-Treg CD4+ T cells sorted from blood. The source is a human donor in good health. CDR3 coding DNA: TGTGCCAGCGAACCTAGGGCCTTTGGAGGGGCCGGCTATGGCTACACCTTC. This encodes CASEPRAFGGAGYGYTF.